These 28 T cell receptor beta chains were sequenced from one sample in a study of cytomegalovirus exposure and HLA in healthy donors (dated by TCRdb to the late 2010s). The library was made by the immunoSEQ multiplex PCR assay. For the multiplex PCR, a mixture combining 60 forward primers for TCR Vbeta segments and 13 reverse primers for TCR Jbeta segments was used. TCRdb re-hosts the immuneACCESS table, in-frame sequences only. Its copies lack some clones; in the studies checked, an unresolved V gene accounts for under half of them, and the cause for the rest is not known. In this sample the table shows about 110,000 clones, 70% to 85% of which occur a single time. 0.79% of the sample comes from the top ten. Specimen: PBMCs. The receptors shown here come from a boy aged 5-17 years in good health and CMV-seronegative.

The gene calls are TRBV5-5 and TRBJ1-5; the D is unclear. V was shortened by 4 bases and J by 0 bases, with 14 bases between the two germline ends. Germline CDR1 SGHKS, CDR2 YYEKEE (reference sequence). This CDR3 spans 16 amino acids. The CDR3 DNA reads TGTGCCAGCAGCCCAGGCCTTCTTTATAGCAATCAGCCCCAGCATTTT. Translation: CASSPGLLYSNQPQHF.

The chain couples TRBV6-6 to TRBJ2-1, with TRBD2 matching over 12 bases. Germline lookup yields CDR1 MNHNY and CDR2 SVGAGI (reference sequence). Unmatched junction bases numbered 2, after V lost 4 bases and J lost 4 bases. CDR3 length equals 15 residues. Here the CDR3 reads CASSFTSGGYNEQFF. The DNA for the CDR3 is TGTGCCAGCAGTTTTACTAGCGGGGGGTACAATGAGCAGTTCTTC.

Turning to this clone: The same CDR3 also results from other DNA sequences found in this sample. The chain links TRBV7-9 to TRBJ2-5; a possible D gene is TRBD1 (5 bases). V gave up 5 bases and J gave up 3 bases, with 16 bases separating them. CDR3 length: 15 amino acids. The V gene's germline CDR1 is SEHNR and CDR2 FQNEAQ (reference sequence). DNA for the CDR3: TGTGCCAGCAGCCTAGGTTTACCAGGGAAAGAGACCCAGTACTTC. Amino acids: CASSLGLPGKETQYF.

This chain uses TRBV2 with TRBJ2-7; perhaps TRBD1 as D (6 bases). CDR1 SNHLY and CDR2 FYNNEI come from the germline V gene. The CDR3 runs to 15 residues. Trimming took off 6 bases at V and 1 base at J, with 16 bases between the two ends. The CDR3 region is CASSHRATKSYEQYF. CDR3 nucleotides: TGTGCCAGCAGCCACAGGGCCACCAAATCCTACGAGCAGTACTTC.

V and J are TRBV25-1 and TRBJ2-1, with D perhaps TRBD2 (5 bases). This CDR3 is built from 16 residues. Germline V lookup: CDR1 MGHDK, CDR2 SYGVNS. Trimming pared 1 base from V and 5 bases from J, leaving 15 bases between. The CDR3 region is CASSELDREVHNEQFF. The DNA of the CDR3 is TGTGCCAGCAGTGAATTGGACCGGGAAGTCCACAATGAGCAGTTCTTC. The variable domain in full, completed from reference TRBV25-1 and TRBJ2-1, reads EADIYQTPRYLVIGTGKKITLECSQTMGHDKMYWYQQDPGMELHLIHYSYGVNSTEKGDLSSESTVSRIRTEHFPLTLESARPSHTSQYLCASSELDREVHNEQFFGPGTRLTVL.

The V and J genes are TRBV4-1 and TRBJ1-6; D remains ambiguous. CDR3 length: 13 residues. Trimming removed 4 bases at V and 10 bases at J, with 11 bases between. Germline values: CDR1 MGHRA, CDR2 YSYEKL. The CDR3 coding sequence is TGCGCCAGCAGCCCCACCCGAGGCTCACCCCTCCACTTT. Protein product: CASSPTRGSPLHF.

The chain uses TRBV5-1 and TRBJ2-7, with 7 positions matching TRBD1. Germline CDR1 is SGHRS and CDR2 is YFSETQ. CDR3 size: 14 residues. After removal of 5 bases from V and 2 bases from J, the junction contained 7 bases not matched to a gene. Written as DNA, the CDR3 is TGCGCCAGCAGTAGAAGGGGGCAAACCTACGAGCAGTACTTC. It yields the protein CASSRRGQTYEQYF.

V usage is TRBV7-9 and J usage is TRBJ2-5, with D maybe TRBD2 (5 bases). Germline CDR1 reads SEHNR; CDR2 reads FQNEAQ (reference sequence). The CDR3 extends over 14 amino acids. The ends were cut back, 3 bases at V and 3 bases at J, with 11 bases in the middle. DNA of the CDR3: TGTGCCAGCAGCTTCGATACGGGAAAAGAGACCCAGTACTTC. Protein sequence: CASSFDTGKETQYF.

This clone was observed a few times. V usage is TRBV29-1 and J usage is TRBJ1-1; the match to TRBD1 covers 9 bases. Trimming removed 6 bases from V and 5 bases from J; junction bases left unmatched: 10. The CDR3 loop spans 14 amino acids. CDR1 is SQVTM and CDR2 is ANQGSEA in the germline V gene. CDR3 sequence: CSVAGTGRGTEAFF. In DNA, the CDR3 is TGCAGCGTCGCCGGGACAGGGAGAGGAACTGAAGCTTTCTTT.

Of note for this clone: Distinct nucleotide sequences in the sample also encode this CDR3. The gene calls are TRBV7-9 and TRBJ1-1, with 7 bases fitting TRBD1. This CDR3 contains 12 residues. V was clipped by 5 bases and J by 5 bases; unmatched bases: 2. Germline V lookup: CDR1 SEHNR, CDR2 FQNEAQ (reference sequence). For the CDR3, the DNA is TGTGCCAGCAGCCCAGGGGGGACTGAAGCTTTCTTT. Protein: CASSPGGTEAFF.

The sample holds a few counts of this clone. The chain links TRBV7-5 to TRBJ1-5; the table's TRBD1 call for D was not verified on the DNA. TRBV7-5 is noted as a pseudogene. The CDR3 length is 18 residues. The CDR3 region has the DNA TGTGTCAGAAGCTTCCCGATAACAGGGGAGGATAGCAATCAGCCCCAGCATTTT. This gives the protein CVRSFPITGEDSNQPQHF.

This clone showed up just a few times. The chain uses TRBV19 and TRBJ2-3; 7 positions match TRBD1. This CDR3 has 16 residues. Per the germline V gene, CDR1 is LNHDA and CDR2 is SQIVND (reference sequence). V lost 5 bases and J lost 2; bases outside the gene matches: 10. CDR3 sequence (DNA): TGTGCCAGTAGTTTCCCGACAGGGATGGTCACAGATACGCAGTATTTT. Amino acid sequence: CASSFPTGMVTDTQYF. The complete variable domain, with remaining parts taken from reference TRBV19 and TRBJ2-3, reads DGGITQSPKYLFRKEGQNVTLSCEQNLNHDAMYWYRQDPGQGLRLIYYSQIVNDFQKGDIAEGYSVSREKKESFPLTVTSAQKNPTAFYLCASSFPTGMVTDTQYFGPGTRLTVL.

The chain combines TRBV6-6 with TRBJ2-5; D gene ambiguous. The better agreement between TRBJ2-7 and the DNA end casts doubt on the J call. CDR3 size: 12 residues. CDR1 MNHNY and CDR2 SVGAGI come from the germline V gene (reference sequence). The CDR3 protein is CASSYANYEQYF. The CDR3 DNA reads as TGTGCCAGCAGTTATGCCAACTACGAGCAGTACTTC.

This clone was picked up one time. V gene TRBV28 combines with J gene TRBJ1-3; weak D call: TRBD1 (5 bases). The CDR3 has 17 amino acids. The germline V gene encodes CDR1 MDHEN and CDR2 SYDVKM. Trimming left V 2 bases short and J 3 bases short, with 17 bases between. CDR3 sequence reads: CASSLSPLRGSGNTIYF. The CDR3 DNA follows: TGTGCCAGCAGTTTAAGCCCTCTGCGGGGCAGTGGAAACACCATATATTTT. The full variable domain, in which reference TRBV28 and TRBJ1-3 provide the parts outside the CDR3, is DVKVTQSSRYLVKRTGEKVFLECVQDMDHENMFWYRQDPGLGLRLIYFSYDVKMKEKGDIPEGYSVSREKKERFSLILESASTNQTSMYLCASSLSPLRGSGNTIYFGEGSWLTVV.

The CDR3: CASSPGTGGNEQFF. The CDR3 DNA is TGTGCCAGCAGTCCCGGGACAGGGGGCAATGAGCAGTTCTTC. The chain recombines TRBV6-4 with TRBJ2-1; TRBD1 matches 11 bases. The germline gives CDR1 MRHNA, CDR2 SNTAGT. With 5 bases clipped from V and 6 bases from J, the junction kept 3 bases outside the gene matches. There are 14 residues in the CDR3.

This clone was observed a handful of times. The CDR3 loop is CAWSRASGANEKLFF. The CDR3, as DNA: TGTGCCTGGAGTCGGGCGAGCGGGGCTAATGAAAAACTGTTTTTT. V is TRBV30 and J is TRBJ1-4, with D unresolved. CDR1 is GTSNPN and CDR2 is SVGIG in the germline V gene (reference sequence). The CDR3 is 15 amino acids. V gave up 2 bases and J gave up 3 bases, with 13 bases separating them.

The chain has TRBV25-1 and TRBJ2-5; tentative D call: TRBD2 (6 bases). V lost 1 base, J lost 11 bases, and 29 bases lay in between. Per the germline V gene, CDR1 is MGHDK and CDR2 is SYGVNS. This CDR3 contains 18 residues. CDR3 coding DNA: TGTGCCAGCAGTGAATCTCGGCCTCCCCGCACCGGGACTCTTGTTCAGTACTTC. It is translated as CASSESRPPRTGTLVQYF.

The chain couples TRBV2 to TRBJ2-2; 12 nucleotides match TRBD2. The CDR3 covers 13 residues. Per the germline V gene, CDR1 is SNHLY and CDR2 is FYNNEI. Unmatched junction bases numbered 2, after V lost 10 bases and J lost 5 bases. CDR3: CATGTSGTGELFF. The CDR3 bases are TGTGCCACCGGGACTAGCGGGACCGGGGAGCTGTTTTTT.

This chain joins TRBV6-5 and TRBJ2-7; 12 nucleotides agree with TRBD1. The ends lost 10 bases at V and 9 bases at J; junction bases unmatched: 10. Germline CDR1 reads MNHEY; CDR2 reads SVGAGI. The CDR3 loop spans 13 amino acids. The CDR3 bases are TGTGCCACCACGCCGGGGACAGGGGGCGTGCAGTACTTC. It codes for CATTPGTGGVQYF.

The chain combines TRBV5-1 with TRBJ1-2; 8 nucleotides line up with TRBD1. Germline V CDR1 and CDR2: SGHRS, YFSETQ. V lost 0 bases to trimming and J lost 0 bases; unmatched junction nucleotides: 1. CDR3 length: 15 residues. The CDR3 DNA follows: TGCGCCAGCAGCTTGGACAGGGGGGCTAACTATGGCTACACCTTC. Encoded protein: CASSLDRGANYGYTF.

The rearrangement uses TRBV6-5 and TRBJ2-3; TRBD2 aligns across 12 bases. The CDR3 has 16 amino acids. CDR1 and CDR2 from the germline V gene are MNHEY and SVGAGI. With V trimmed by 4 bases and J by 2 bases, 4 bases remained unmatched. In DNA, the CDR3 is TGTGCCAGCAGTTTTTCTAGCGGGGGGGCCACAGATACGCAGTATTTT. It encodes CASSFSSGGATDTQYF.

The chain links TRBV19 to TRBJ2-3; 12 nucleotides line up with TRBD2. This CDR3 spans 16 amino acids. Germline lookup yields CDR1 LNHDA and CDR2 SQIVND (reference sequence). J lost 4 bases, V lost 4 bases, and 6 bases had no gene match. The CDR3 DNA is TGTGCCAGTAGTAAGCTAGCGGGGGGGCTATCAGATACGCAGTATTTT. This gives the protein CASSKLAGGLSDTQYF.

The J gene is TRBJ1-6, the V gene TRBV2, with a possible D match to TRBD1 (5 bases). This CDR3 contains 15 residues. Germline V CDR1 and CDR2: SNHLY, FYNNEI. V was trimmed by 2 bases and J by 10 bases, leaving 15 bases between them. CDR3 sequence: CASSEQGTLASPLHF. The CDR3 DNA follows: TGTGCCAGCAGTGAACAAGGGACTCTCGCCTCACCCCTCCACTTT.

V is TRBV19 and J is TRBJ2-7; no definite D call. Germline CDR1 is LNHDA and CDR2 is SQIVND (reference sequence). CDR3 length: 11 amino acids. V was cut by 1 base and J by 6 bases, with 4 bases left in between. CDR3 nucleotide sequence: TGTGCCAGTAGTATAGCTCCCGAGCAGTACTTC. It is translated as CASSIAPEQYF.

V is TRBV28 and J is TRBJ1-5; D uncertain. Trimming removed 1 base at V and 8 bases at J, with 6 bases between. This CDR3 is built from 12 residues. The germline gives CDR1 MDHEN, CDR2 SYDVKM. The CDR3 region is CASSLYPEPQHF. The CDR3 bases are TGTGCCAGCAGTTTATATCCAGAGCCCCAGCATTTT.

Remarks on this clone: At one boundary the junction diverges from the germline segment, which might be a read error. The genes are TRBV2 and TRBJ1-1; D is perhaps TRBD1 (5 bases). The germline V gene encodes CDR1 SNHLY and CDR2 FYNNEI. This CDR3 region has 13 residues. CDR3 protein: CASSDKGLTKAFF. The CDR3 region has the DNA TGTGCCAGCAGTGATAAGGGGCTCACTAAAGCTTTCTTT.

This clone was found a few times. The chain links TRBV30 to TRBJ1-2, with D maybe TRBD1 (6 bases). With 1 base removed from V and 8 bases from J, the gap between germline ends came to 11 bases. Per the germline V gene, CDR1 is GTSNPN and CDR2 is SVGIG (reference sequence). CDR3 length equals 12 residues. The CDR3 DNA sequence: TGTGCCTGGAGTGAACAGGGACGCGGCTACACCTTC. Its translation is CAWSEQGRGYTF.

This chain connects TRBV5-6 to TRBJ1-5; possible D gene TRBD1, 5 bases. Trimming pared 5 bases from V and 0 bases from J, leaving 6 bases between. The CDR3 is 13 amino acids. Germline V gives CDR1 SGHDT, CDR2 YYEEEE. CDR3 sequence: CASRTDSNQPQHF. In DNA, the CDR3 is TGTGCCAGCAGGACAGATAGCAATCAGCCCCAGCATTTT.